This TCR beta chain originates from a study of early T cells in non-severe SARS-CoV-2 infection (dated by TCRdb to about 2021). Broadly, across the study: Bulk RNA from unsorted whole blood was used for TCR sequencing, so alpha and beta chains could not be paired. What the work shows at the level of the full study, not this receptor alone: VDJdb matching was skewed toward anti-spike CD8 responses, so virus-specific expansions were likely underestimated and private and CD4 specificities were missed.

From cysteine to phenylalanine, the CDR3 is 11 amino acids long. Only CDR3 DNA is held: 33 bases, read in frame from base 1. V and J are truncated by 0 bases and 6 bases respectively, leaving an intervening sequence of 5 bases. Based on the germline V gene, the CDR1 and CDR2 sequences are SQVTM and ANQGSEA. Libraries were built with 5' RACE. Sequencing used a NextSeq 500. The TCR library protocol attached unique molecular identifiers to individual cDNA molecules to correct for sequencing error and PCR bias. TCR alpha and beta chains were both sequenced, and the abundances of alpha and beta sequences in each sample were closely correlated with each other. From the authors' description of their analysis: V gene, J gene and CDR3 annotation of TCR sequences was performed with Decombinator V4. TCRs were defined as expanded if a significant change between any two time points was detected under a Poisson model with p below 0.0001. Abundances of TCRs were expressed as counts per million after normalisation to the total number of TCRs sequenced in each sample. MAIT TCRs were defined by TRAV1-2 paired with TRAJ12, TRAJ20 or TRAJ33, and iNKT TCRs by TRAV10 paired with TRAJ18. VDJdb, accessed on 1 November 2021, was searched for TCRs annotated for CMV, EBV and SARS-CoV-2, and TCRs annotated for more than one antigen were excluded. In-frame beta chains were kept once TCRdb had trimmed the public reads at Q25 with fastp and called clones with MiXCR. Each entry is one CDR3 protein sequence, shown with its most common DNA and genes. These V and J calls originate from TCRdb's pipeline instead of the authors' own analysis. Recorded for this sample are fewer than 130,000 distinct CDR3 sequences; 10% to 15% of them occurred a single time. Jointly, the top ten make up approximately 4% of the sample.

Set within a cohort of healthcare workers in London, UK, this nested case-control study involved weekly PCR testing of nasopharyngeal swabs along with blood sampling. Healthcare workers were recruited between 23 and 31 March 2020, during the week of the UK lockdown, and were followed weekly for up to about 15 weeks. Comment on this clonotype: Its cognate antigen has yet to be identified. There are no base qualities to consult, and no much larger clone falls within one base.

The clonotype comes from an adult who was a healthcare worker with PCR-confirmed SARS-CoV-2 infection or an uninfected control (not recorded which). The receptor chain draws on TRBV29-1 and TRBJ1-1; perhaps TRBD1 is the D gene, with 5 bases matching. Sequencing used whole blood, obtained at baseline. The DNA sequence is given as TGCAGCGTTGAAGAGGGGGCTGAAGCTTTCTTT. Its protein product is CSVEEGAEAFF.